This TCR beta chain derives from a study of blood T cell repertoires in COVID-19. Looking at the study overall: COVID-19 samples from acute and convalescent phases originated in the United States, Italy and Spain. From T cells, B-cell-depleted T cells, or PBMCs came the material, which was cDNA or gDNA.

Original processing methods: Reference gene primer amplification yielded estimated nucleated cell counts. The table came from immunoSEQ multiplex PCR; TCRdb's copy has only in-frame clones and leaves some out. The V and J calls and the clone size are those of that table, but D and trimming were determined from the DNA. Of more than 65,000 clones in the sample, roughly 82% are singletons; the top ten hold around 22%. V lost 5 bases to trimming and J lost 4 bases, with 15 bases between them. This CDR3 spans 15 amino acids. The germline gives CDR1 SEHNR, CDR2 FQNEAQ (reference sequence). Sample: peripheral blood. The chain combines TRBV7-9 with TRBJ1-5; a weak D match, TRBD1 (5 bases). The clonotype was recovered from a woman aged 45-59 years with acute or convalescent COVID-19. Here the CDR3 DNA reads TGTGCCAGCAGCCTAACGACAGTCCCGAATCAGCCCCAGCATTTT. This sequence encodes CASSLTTVPNQPQHF.